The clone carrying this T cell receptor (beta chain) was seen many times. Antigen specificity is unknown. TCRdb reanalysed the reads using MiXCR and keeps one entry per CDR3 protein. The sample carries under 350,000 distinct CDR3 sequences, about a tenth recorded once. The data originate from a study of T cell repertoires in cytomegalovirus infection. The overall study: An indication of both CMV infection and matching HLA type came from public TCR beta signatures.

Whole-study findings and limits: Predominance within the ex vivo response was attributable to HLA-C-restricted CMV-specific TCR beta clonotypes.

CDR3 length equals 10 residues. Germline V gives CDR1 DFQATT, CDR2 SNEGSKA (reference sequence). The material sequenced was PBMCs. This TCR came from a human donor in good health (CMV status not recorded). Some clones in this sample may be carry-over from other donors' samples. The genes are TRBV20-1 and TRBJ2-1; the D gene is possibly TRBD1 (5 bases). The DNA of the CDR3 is TGCTCAACACAGGTATATGAGCAGTTCTTC. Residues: CSTQVYEQFF.